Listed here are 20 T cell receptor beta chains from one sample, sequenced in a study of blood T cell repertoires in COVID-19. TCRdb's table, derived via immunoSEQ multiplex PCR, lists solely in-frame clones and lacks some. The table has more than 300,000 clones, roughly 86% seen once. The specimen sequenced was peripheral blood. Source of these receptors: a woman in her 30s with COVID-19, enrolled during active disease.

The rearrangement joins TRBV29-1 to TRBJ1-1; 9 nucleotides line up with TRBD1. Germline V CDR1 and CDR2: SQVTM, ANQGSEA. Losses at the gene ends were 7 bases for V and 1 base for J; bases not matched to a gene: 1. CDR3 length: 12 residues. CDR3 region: CSGGQGNTEAFF. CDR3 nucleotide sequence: TGCAGCGGGGGACAGGGGAACACTGAAGCTTTCTTT.

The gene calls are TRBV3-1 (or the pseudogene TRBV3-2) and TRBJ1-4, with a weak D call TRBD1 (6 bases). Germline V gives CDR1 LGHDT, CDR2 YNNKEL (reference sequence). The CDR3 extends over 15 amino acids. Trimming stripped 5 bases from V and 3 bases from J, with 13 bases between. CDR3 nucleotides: TGTGCCAGCAGCAGTAACAGGGTGGCTAATGAAAAACTGTTTTTT. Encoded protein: CASSSNRVANEKLFF.

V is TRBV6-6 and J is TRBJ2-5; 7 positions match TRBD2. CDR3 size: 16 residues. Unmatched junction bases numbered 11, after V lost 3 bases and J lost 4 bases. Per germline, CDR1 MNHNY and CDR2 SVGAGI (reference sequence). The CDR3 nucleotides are TGTGCCAGCAGTTATAGCGGGCGGTCGAGAGGAGAGACCCAGTACTTC. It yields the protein CASSYSGRSRGETQYF.

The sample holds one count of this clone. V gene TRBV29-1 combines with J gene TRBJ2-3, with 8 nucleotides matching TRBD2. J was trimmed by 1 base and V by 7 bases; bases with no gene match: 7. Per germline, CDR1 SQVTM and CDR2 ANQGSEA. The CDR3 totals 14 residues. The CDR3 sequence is CSAPLTSGTDTQYF. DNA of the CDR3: TGCAGCGCTCCGCTGACTAGCGGCACAGATACGCAGTATTTT.

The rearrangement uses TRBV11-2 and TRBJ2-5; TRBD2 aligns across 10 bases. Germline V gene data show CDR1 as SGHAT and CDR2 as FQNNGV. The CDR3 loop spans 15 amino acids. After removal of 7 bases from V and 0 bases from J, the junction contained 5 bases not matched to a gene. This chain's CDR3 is CASNPGLANQETQYF. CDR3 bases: TGTGCCAGCAACCCGGGACTAGCGAACCAAGAGACCCAGTACTTC.

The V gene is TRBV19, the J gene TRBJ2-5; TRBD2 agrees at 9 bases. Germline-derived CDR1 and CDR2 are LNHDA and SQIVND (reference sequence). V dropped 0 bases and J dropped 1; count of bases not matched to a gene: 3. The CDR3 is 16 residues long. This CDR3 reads CASSIDLAGSQETQYF. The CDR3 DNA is TGTGCCAGTAGTATAGATCTAGCGGGGTCCCAAGAGACCCAGTACTTC.

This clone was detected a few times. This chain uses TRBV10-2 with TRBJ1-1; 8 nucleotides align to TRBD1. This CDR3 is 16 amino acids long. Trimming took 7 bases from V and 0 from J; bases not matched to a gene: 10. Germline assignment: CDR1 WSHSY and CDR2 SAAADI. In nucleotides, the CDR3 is TGCGCCAGCAACGCCGGACAGGGTATATTGAACACTGAAGCTTTCTTT. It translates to CASNAGQGILNTEAFF.

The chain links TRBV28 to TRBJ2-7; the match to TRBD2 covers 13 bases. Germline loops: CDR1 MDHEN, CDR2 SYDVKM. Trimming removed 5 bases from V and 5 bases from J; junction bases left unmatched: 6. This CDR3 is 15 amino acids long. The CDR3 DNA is TGTGCCAGCAGTCCGGGACTAGCGGGGTCGGACGAGCAGTACTTC. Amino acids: CASSPGLAGSDEQYF.

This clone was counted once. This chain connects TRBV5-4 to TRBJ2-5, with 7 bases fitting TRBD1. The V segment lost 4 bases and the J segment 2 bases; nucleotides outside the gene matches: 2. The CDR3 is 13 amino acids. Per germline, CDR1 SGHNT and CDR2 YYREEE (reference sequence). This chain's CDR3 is CASSPGQQETQYF. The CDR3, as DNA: TGTGCCAGCAGCCCGGGACAGCAAGAGACCCAGTACTTC.

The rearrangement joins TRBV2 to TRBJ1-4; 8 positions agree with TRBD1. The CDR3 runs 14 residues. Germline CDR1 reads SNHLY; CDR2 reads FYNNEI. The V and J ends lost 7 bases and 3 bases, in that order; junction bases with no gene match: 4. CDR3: CASIPGQANEKLFF. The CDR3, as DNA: TGTGCCAGCATTCCGGGACAGGCTAATGAAAAACTGTTTTTT.

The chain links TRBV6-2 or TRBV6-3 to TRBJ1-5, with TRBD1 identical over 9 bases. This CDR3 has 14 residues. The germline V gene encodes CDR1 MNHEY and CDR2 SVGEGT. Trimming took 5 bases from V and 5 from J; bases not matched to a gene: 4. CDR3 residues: CASSNRDRDQPQHF. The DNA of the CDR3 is TGTGCCAGCAGTAACCGGGACAGGGATCAGCCCCAGCATTTT.

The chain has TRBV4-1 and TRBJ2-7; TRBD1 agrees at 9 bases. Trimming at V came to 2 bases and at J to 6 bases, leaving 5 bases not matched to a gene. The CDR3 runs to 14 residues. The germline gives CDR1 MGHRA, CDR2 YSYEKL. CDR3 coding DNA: TGCGCCAGCAGCCAAACGGACAGGGGAGGCGAGCAGTACTTC. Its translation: CASSQTDRGGEQYF.

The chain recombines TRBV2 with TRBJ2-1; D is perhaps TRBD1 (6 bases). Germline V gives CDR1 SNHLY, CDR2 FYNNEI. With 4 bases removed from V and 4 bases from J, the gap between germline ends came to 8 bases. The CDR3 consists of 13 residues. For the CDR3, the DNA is TGTGCCAGCAGTGGGCAGGGGTACAATGAGCAGTTCTTC. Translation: CASSGQGYNEQFF.

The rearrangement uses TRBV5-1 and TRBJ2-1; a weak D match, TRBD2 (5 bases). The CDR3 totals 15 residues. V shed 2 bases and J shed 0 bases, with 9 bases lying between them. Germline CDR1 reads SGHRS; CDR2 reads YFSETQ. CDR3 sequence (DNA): TGCGCCAGCAGCTTAGCGGAGACCTCCTACAATGAGCAGTTCTTC. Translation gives CASSLAETSYNEQFF. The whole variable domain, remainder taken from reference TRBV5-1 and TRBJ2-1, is KAGVTQTPRYLIKTRGQQVTLSCSPISGHRSVSWYQQTPGQGLQFLFEYFSETQRNKGNFPGRFSGRQFSNSRSEMNVSTLELGDSALYLCASSLAETSYNEQFFGPGTRLTVL.

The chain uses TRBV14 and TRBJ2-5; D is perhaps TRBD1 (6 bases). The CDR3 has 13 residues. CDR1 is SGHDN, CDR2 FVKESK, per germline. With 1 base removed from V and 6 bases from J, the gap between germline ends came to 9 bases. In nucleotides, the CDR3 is TGTGCCAGCAGCCAAGCTGGGGGCAAGACCCAGTACTTC. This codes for CASSQAGGKTQYF. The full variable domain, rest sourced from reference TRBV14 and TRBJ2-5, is EAGVTQFPSHSVIEKGQTVTLRCDPISGHDNLYWYRRVMGKEIKFLLHFVKESKQDESGMPNNRFLAERTGGTYSTLKVQPAELEDSGVYFCASSQAGGKTQYFGPGTRLLVL.

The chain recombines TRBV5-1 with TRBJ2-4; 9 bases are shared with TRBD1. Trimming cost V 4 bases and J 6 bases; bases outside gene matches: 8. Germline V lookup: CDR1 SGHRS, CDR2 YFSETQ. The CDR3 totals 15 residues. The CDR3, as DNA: TGCGCCAGCAGCCGGGGACAGGGCGTGGGAAACATTCAGTACTTC. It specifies CASSRGQGVGNIQYF.

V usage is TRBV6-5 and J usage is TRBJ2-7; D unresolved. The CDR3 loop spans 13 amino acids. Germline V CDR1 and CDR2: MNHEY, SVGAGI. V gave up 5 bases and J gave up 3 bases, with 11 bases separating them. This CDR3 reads CASSMLGLYEQYF. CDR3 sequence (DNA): TGTGCCAGCAGTATGCTTGGGCTCTACGAGCAGTACTTC.

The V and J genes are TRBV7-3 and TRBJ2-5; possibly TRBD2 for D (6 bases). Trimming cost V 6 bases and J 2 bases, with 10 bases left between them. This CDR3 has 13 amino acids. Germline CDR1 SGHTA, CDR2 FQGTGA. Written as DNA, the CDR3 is TGTGCCAGCAGGGAGGGTACACAAGAGACCCAGTACTTC. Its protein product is CASREGTQETQYF.

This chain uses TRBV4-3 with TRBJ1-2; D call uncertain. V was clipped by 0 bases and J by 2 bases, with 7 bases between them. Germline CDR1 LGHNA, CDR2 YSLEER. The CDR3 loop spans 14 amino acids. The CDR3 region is CASSQDSGNYGYTF. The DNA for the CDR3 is TGCGCCAGCAGCCAAGATTCGGGGAACTATGGCTACACCTTC.

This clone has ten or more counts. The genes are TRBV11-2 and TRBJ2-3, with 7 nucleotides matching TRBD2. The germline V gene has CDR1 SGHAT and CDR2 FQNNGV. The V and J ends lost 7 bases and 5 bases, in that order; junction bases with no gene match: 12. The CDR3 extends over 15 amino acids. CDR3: CASTHGLAALDTQYF. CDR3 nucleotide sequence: TGTGCCAGCACCCACGGGCTAGCGGCCCTAGATACGCAGTATTTT. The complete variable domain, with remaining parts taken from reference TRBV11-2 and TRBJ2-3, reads EAGVAQSPRYKIIEKRQSVAFWCNPISGHATLYWYQQILGQGPKLLIQFQNNGVVDDSQLPKDRFSAERLKGVDSTLKIQPAKLEDSAVYLCASTHGLAALDTQYFGPGTRLTVL.